A single sample gave rise to the 19 T cell receptor beta chains below, sequenced in a study of blood T cell repertoires in COVID-19. Generated by immunoSEQ multiplex PCR, the TCRdb table keeps only in-frame clones and is missing some. The sample holds about 180,000 clones, 75% to 90% seen once. The sample taken for sequencing was PBMCs or T cells enriched from blood (not recorded which). The receptors were gathered from a man in his forties who had recovered from COVID-19.

This chain connects TRBV15 to TRBJ1-2; a weak D match, TRBD1 (6 bases). CDR1 is LNHNV and CDR2 is YYDKDF in the germline V gene (reference sequence). Trimming took off 5 bases at V and 4 bases at J, with 17 bases between the two ends. CDR3 length: 15 residues. The CDR3: CATSGRLDSSYGYTF. Written as DNA, the CDR3 is TGTGCCACCAGCGGTCGGTTGGACAGTTCCTATGGCTACACCTTC.

V and J are TRBV2 and TRBJ2-7; D is ambiguous. V was clipped by 7 bases and J by 0 bases, with 13 bases between them. Germline V gene lookup returns CDR1 SNHLY and CDR2 FYNNEI. There are 14 residues in the CDR3. CDR3 DNA: TGTGCCAGCATAGAAAGCAGGAACTCCTACGAGCAGTACTTC. This gives the protein CASIESRNSYEQYF.

V is TRBV28 and J is TRBJ1-6; no reliable D call. This CDR3 region has 15 residues. The V and J ends lost 2 bases and 6 bases respectively, with 11 bases between them. Per germline, CDR1 MDHEN and CDR2 SYDVKM. CDR3 nucleotides: TGTGCCAGCAGTTTAGGACTGACTTCTAATTCACCCCTCCACTTT. Amino acids: CASSLGLTSNSPLHF.

The rearrangement joins TRBV4-1 to TRBJ1-2; TRBD1 is a possible D gene (5 bases). CDR3 length: 16 amino acids. Looked up from germline, CDR1 is MGHRA and CDR2 is YSYEKL. V shed 2 bases and J shed 4 bases, with 17 bases lying between them. The CDR3 region has the DNA TGCGCCAGCAGCCAACCTATGGGGGGGAGGGGCTATGGCTACACCTTC. This sequence encodes CASSQPMGGRGYGYTF.

V and J are TRBV3-1 (or the pseudogene TRBV3-2) and TRBJ2-3; maybe TRBD2 (5 bases). Germline assignment: CDR1 LGHDT and CDR2 YNNKEL (reference sequence). This CDR3 has 12 amino acids. V was clipped by 0 bases and J by 8 bases, with 6 bases between them. In nucleotides, the CDR3 is TGTGCCAGCAGCCAAGAGAGGGTTACGCAGTATTTT. It yields the protein CASSQERVTQYF.

J is TRBJ1-4 and V is TRBV7-9, with 10 nucleotides matching TRBD1. From germline, CDR1 is SEHNR and CDR2 FQNEAQ (reference sequence). The CDR3 sequence is 14 residues long. J was trimmed by 8 bases and V by 4 bases; bases with no gene match: 4. This CDR3 reads CASSSGQGNEKLFF. The CDR3 nucleotides read TGTGCCAGCAGCTCGGGACAGGGGAACGAAAAACTGTTTTTT.

The chain employs TRBV12-3 or TRBV12-4 and TRBJ1-2; 7 bases line up with TRBD1. The V segment lost 5 bases and the J segment 6 bases; nucleotides outside the gene matches: 6. The CDR3 contains 13 residues. The CDR3 nucleotides are TGTGCCAGCAGTGGGGGACAGTCGCATGGCTACACCTTC. Translating gives CASSGGQSHGYTF.

The rearrangement links TRBV3-1 (or the pseudogene TRBV3-2) to TRBJ1-1; D not certain. The CDR3 totals 14 residues. V lost 0 bases and J 11 bases, leaving 16 bases between the germline ends. CDR1 and CDR2 (germline): LGHDT, YNNKEL (reference sequence). CDR3 amino acids: CASSQEEVRTVAFF. The DNA of the CDR3 is TGTGCCAGCAGCCAAGAAGAGGTAAGAACCGTGGCTTTCTTT.

J is TRBJ1-4 and V is TRBV3-1 (or the pseudogene TRBV3-2); no reliable D call. The CDR3 is 16 amino acids. V gave up 3 bases and J gave up 0 bases, with 11 bases separating them. Germline assignment: CDR1 LGHDT and CDR2 YNNKEL (reference sequence). CDR3 protein: CASSQGSGPTNEKLFF. The DNA for the CDR3 is TGTGCCAGCAGCCAGGGAAGCGGACCAACTAATGAAAAACTGTTTTTT.

V and J are TRBV19 and TRBJ2-5; the match to TRBD2 covers 7 bases. V shed 5 bases and J 5 bases; nucleotides not matched to a gene: 11. Germline lookup yields CDR1 LNHDA and CDR2 SQIVND (reference sequence). CDR3 length: 15 amino acids. The CDR3 sequence: CASSLGSGGGETQYF. CDR3 coding DNA: TGTGCCAGTAGTCTCGGCTCTGGGGGAGGGGAGACCCAGTACTTC. Supplemented by reference TRBV19 and TRBJ2-5, the full variable domain reads DGGITQSPKYLFRKEGQNVTLSCEQNLNHDAMYWYRQDPGQGLRLIYYSQIVNDFQKGDIAEGYSVSREKKESFPLTVTSAQKNPTAFYLCASSLGSGGGETQYFGPGTRLLVL.

CDR3 in amino acids: CASSYPTGTGVRQPQHF. The CDR3 bases are TGTGCCAGCAGTTATCCTACCGGGACAGGGGTGAGGCAGCCCCAGCATTTT. V is TRBV6-2 or TRBV6-3 and J is TRBJ1-5; 10 bases match TRBD1. The V and J ends lost 3 bases and 7 bases, in that order; junction bases with no gene match: 12. There are 17 residues in the CDR3. The germline CDR1 and CDR2 sequences are MNHEY and SVGEGT.

A single count supports this clone. This chain joins TRBV5-4 and TRBJ2-2; 10 nucleotides match TRBD1. The CDR3 spans 16 residues. The germline CDR1 and CDR2 sequences are SGHNT and YYREEE (reference sequence). Trimming cost V 4 bases and J 9 bases; bases outside gene matches: 12. The DNA for the CDR3 is TGTGCCAGCAGCCCAACACCGGGACAGGGGCTTAGGGAGCTGTTTTTT. This translates into CASSPTPGQGLRELFF.

The rearrangement uses TRBV4-2 and TRBJ1-4, with TRBD1 as a possible D gene (5 bases). CDR1 is LGHNA, CDR2 YNFKEQ, per germline. This CDR3 is built from 13 residues. V lost 4 bases, J lost 10 bases, and 13 bases lay in between. CDR3 coding DNA: TGTGCCAGCAGCCCCTCCTCAAGGGGAAAACTGTTTTTT. Its protein product is CASSPSSRGKLFF.

CDR3 bases: TGTGCCAGCAAGCTCGGGACAGCGACCAATCAGCCCCAGCATTTT. It encodes CASKLGTATNQPQHF. The rearrangement links TRBV19 to TRBJ1-5, with 7 nucleotides matching TRBD1. This CDR3 contains 15 residues. The V and J ends lost 9 bases and 3 bases, in that order; junction bases with no gene match: 11. CDR1 and CDR2 (germline): LNHDA, SQIVND (reference sequence).

CDR3 sequence: CASSVDLTGELFF. The CDR3 nucleotides read TGTGCCAGCAGCGTAGATCTCACCGGGGAGCTGTTTTTT. The chain couples TRBV9 to TRBJ2-2, with unresolved D. CDR1 and CDR2 from the germline V gene are SGDLS and YYNGEE. Trimming shortened V by 0 bases and J by 4 bases, and 4 bases separated the two germline ends. The length of the CDR3 is 13 residues.

This clone came up a few times. The gene calls are TRBV9 and TRBJ1-1; perhaps TRBD1 as D (5 bases). The CDR3 runs to 18 residues. Germline lookup yields CDR1 SGDLS and CDR2 YYNGEE. V lost 0 bases to trimming and J lost 1 base, with 19 bases between them. CDR3 in amino acids: CASSVDPRQGSGNTEAFF. CDR3 in DNA: TGTGCCAGCAGCGTAGATCCCAGGCAGGGTAGCGGGAACACTGAAGCTTTCTTT.

The chain recombines TRBV7-9 with TRBJ2-7, with D possibly being TRBD1 (5 bases). CDR3 length equals 13 residues. Per germline, CDR1 SEHNR and CDR2 FQNEAQ (reference sequence). Trimming stripped 3 bases from V and 7 bases from J, with 13 bases between. CDR3 amino acids: CASSFAVGREQYF. CDR3 bases: TGTGCCAGCAGCTTTGCCGTGGGGCGGGAGCAGTACTTC.

The gene calls are TRBV2 and TRBJ1-1; possible D gene TRBD1, 5 bases. From germline, CDR1 is SNHLY and CDR2 FYNNEI. V dropped 5 bases and J dropped 7 bases, with 14 bases sitting between them. CDR3 size: 13 residues. The CDR3 nucleotides read TGTGCCAGCAGTTATCCCGGGGGACGTGAAGCTTTCTTT. It specifies CASSYPGGREAFF.

The chain employs TRBV12-5 and TRBJ1-1; D might be TRBD1 (6 bases). CDR1 and CDR2 from the germline V gene are LGHNT and FRNRAP. V was cut by 2 bases and J by 5 bases, with 6 bases left in between. The CDR3 consists of 12 residues. The CDR3 loop reads CASGLRGTEAFF. The CDR3 region has the DNA TGTGCTAGTGGTTTGAGGGGGACTGAAGCTTTCTTT.